This entry is about one TCR beta chain. This receptor's antigen is unknown. Base qualities are missing; no much larger clone stands one base away. The label giving this sample's time point can be read as: persistent/refractory GD, antithyroid drugs over 5 years with positive TRAb. RNA was extracted from PBMCs in TRIzol for both TCR sequencing and RNA sequencing. The diagnosis of Graves' disease followed American Thyroid Association guidelines. Patients were recruited from an endocrinology department in Xi'an, China. From each patient, about 9.7 milliliters of peripheral blood was collected into an EDTA anticoagulant tube. Ficoll Paque Plus density gradient separation was used to isolate PBMCs, and no further T cell sorting was performed. RNA quality was checked with an Agilent 2100 Bioanalyzer and agarose gel, and concentration with a NanoDrop 2000. The V and J ends are trimmed by 1 base and 11 bases, leaving 11 bases between them. CDR1 and CDR2 were assigned from the germline V gene as SQVTM and ANQGSEA. Spanning cysteine to phenylalanine, the CDR3 consists of 11 amino acids. CDR3 DNA is the only sequence kept; it has 33 bases, read in frame from the first base.

The data belong to a study of regulatory T cells in long-lasting Graves disease (dated by TCRdb to the early 2020s). The study in broad terms: Persistent Graves' disease was defined as persistently positive TSH receptor autoantibodies together with antithyroid drug treatment for over 5 years. The study took place in China and was registered as a clinical trial. Persistent Graves' disease patients in the clinical cohort had taken antithyroid drugs for around 10 years on average. Persistent Graves' disease patients were compared with newly diagnosed Graves' disease patients by peripheral blood TCR sequencing and RNA sequencing. TCR sequencing covered 13 persistent and around 20 newly diagnosed Graves' disease patients, about 35 samples in total.

Receptor libraries were prepared by multiplex PCR. Instrument on record: Illumina HiSeq 4000. TCR beta libraries were built with iRepertoire HTBI primers and Arm-PCR amplification of CDR3 regions. Gel purification was performed on PCR products prior to sequencing. In the original analysis: A total of fewer than 65 TRBV and 14 TRBJ segments were identified across samples and were used for gene usage analysis of CDR3 amino acid clonotypes. COPE and FqMerger were used to merge the filtered high-quality paired reads into contigs. BLAST was used to align contigs to IMGT TRBV, TRBD and TRBJ reference genes, and CDR3 was defined according to IMGT. Clonotypes above 0.1% frequency were classified as highly expanded clones. Shannon entropy was used to measure repertoire diversity, and the Gini coefficient was used to measure V-J evenness. A clonotype was considered public if more than one individual shared it. In-frame beta chains were kept once TCRdb had trimmed the public reads at Q25 with fastp and called clones with MiXCR. Under each unique CDR3 protein, matching rows form one entry showing the most common genes and DNA. For this entry, the V and J calls and clone size follow TCRdb and not the study's own pipeline. Counted in this sample were roughly 490,000 distinct CDR3 sequences; under 25% of them appeared once. Of the sample, 10% to 15% is held by the ten largest clones.

General findings and caveats noted by the study authors: More public clonotypes were shared among persistent patients (over 2,500) than among newly diagnosed patients (966). Lower TCR Shannon entropy and fewer highly expanded clones were observed in persistent Graves' disease patients than in newly diagnosed patients, which suggested clonal expansion. The small sample size was acknowledged by the authors as a limitation that may reduce accuracy. The study examined only peripheral blood because the primary lesion, thyroid tissue, could not be accessed. TRBV28, TRBJ1-2 and TRBJ2-5 were preferentially used in persistent disease, while TRBV20-1 and TRBJ2-1 were favored in newly diagnosed disease. Sequencing and analysis were restricted to the TCR beta chain.

The sample was peripheral blood mononuclear cells (PBMCs), taken when the disease was refractory, from a patient treated with antithyroid drugs. The rearrangement joined TRBV29-1 to TRBJ1-1; the D gene is unclear. The receptor was derived from a female donor with Graves disease. The CDR3 reads CSVEVGRAAFF. The bases are TGCAGCGTTGAAGTGGGCCGGGCGGCTTTCTTT.